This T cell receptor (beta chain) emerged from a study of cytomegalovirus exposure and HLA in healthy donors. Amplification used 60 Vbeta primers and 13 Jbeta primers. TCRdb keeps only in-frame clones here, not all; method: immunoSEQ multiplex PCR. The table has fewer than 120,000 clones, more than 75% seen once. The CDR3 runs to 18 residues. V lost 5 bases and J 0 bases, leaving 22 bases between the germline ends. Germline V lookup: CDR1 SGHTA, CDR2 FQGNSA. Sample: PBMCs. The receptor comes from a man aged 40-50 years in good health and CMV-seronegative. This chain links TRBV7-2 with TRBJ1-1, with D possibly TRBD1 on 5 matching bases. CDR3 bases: TGTGCCAGCAGCCCCCTGGGGGGAACCGTGAAACTGAACACTGAAGCTTTCTTT. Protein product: CASSPLGGTVKLNTEAFF. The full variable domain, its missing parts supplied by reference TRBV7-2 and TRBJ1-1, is GAGVSQSPSNKVTEKGKDVELRCDPISGHTALYWYRQSLGQGLEFLIYFQGNSAPDKSGLPSDRFSAERTGGSVSTLTIQRTQQEDSAVYLCASSPLGGTVKLNTEAFFGQGTRLTVV.